Below, one TCR beta chain is given with its context. Lacking the conserved final phenylalanine or tryptophan, this CDR3 likely reflects a read error. The library came from three nested PCR rounds adapted from ARM-PCR protocols. In TCRdb, the multiplex PCR reads were re-called with MiXCR into one record per CDR3 protein. The sample consists of approximately 120,000 distinct CDR3 sequences, roughly 80% of them appearing once. The data were obtained in a study of tumor and adjacent non-tumor tissue in lung cancer. The germline V and J ends were trimmed by 5 bases and 4 bases, with 20 bases remaining between them. The CDR3 is 17 residues long. The germline V gene has CDR1 SGHAT and CDR2 FQDESV (reference sequence). No cell sorting was done before RNA was extracted from the tissue.

The chain is built from TRBV11-1 and TRBJ2-2; D not resolved. The sample consisted of lung tumor tissue. The origin of this receptor is a woman aged 60-70 years with non-small cell lung cancer. CDR3 in DNA: TGTGCCAGCAGCCCGCGAGTAGCAGGAGAATCCACCGGGGAGCTGTTTATT. It is translated as CASSPRVAGESTGELFI.